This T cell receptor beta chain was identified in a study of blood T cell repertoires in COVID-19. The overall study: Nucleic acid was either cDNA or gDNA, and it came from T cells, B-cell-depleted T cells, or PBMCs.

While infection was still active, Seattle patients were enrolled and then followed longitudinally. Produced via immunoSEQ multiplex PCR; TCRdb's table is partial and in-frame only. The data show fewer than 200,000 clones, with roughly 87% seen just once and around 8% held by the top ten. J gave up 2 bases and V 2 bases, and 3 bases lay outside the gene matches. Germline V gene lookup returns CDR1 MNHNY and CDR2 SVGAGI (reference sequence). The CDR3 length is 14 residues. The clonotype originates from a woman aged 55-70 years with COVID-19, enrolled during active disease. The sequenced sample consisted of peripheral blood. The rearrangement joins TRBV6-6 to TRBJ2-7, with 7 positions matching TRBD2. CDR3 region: CASSYRREAYEQYF. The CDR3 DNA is TGTGCCAGCAGTTACCGTCGGGAGGCCTACGAGCAGTACTTC.